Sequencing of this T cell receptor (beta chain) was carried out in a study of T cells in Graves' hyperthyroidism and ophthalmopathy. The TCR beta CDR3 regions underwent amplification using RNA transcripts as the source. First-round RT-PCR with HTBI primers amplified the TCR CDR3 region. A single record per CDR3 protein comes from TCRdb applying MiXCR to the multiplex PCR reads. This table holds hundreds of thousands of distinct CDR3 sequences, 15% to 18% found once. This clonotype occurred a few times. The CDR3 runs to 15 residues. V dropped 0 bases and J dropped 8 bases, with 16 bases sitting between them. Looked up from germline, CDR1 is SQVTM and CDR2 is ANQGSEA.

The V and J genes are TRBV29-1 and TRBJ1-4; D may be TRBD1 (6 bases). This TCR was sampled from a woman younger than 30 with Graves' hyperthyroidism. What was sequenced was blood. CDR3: CSVEDLWGQEEKLFF. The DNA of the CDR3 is TGCAGCGTTGAAGATCTCTGGGGGCAGGAGGAAAAACTGTTTTTT.